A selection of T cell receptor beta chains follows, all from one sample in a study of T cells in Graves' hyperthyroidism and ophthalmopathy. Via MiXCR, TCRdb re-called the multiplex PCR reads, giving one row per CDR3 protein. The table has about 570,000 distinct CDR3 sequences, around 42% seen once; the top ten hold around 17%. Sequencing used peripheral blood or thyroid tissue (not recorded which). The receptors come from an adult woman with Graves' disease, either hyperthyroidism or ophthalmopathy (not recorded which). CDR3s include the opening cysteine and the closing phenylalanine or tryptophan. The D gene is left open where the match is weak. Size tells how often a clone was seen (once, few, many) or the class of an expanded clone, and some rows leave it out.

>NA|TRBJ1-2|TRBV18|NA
CASSPREPTNYGYTF
TGTGCCAGCTCACCGAGGGAACCCACTAACTATGGCTACACCTTC
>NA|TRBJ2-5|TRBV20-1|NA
CSARGVGRGQETQYF
TGCAGTGCTAGAGGGGTGGGCAGGGGCCAAGAGACCCAGTACTTC
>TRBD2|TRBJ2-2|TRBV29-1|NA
CSVEGTSGSSSDTGELSW
TGCAGCGTTGAAGGGACTAGCGGGAGTTCGAGTGACACCGGGGAGCTGTCTTGG
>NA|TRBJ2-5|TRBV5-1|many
CASRIGETQYF
TGCGCCAGCAGGATAGGAGAGACCCAGTACTTC
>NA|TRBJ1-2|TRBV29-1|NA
CGASANYGYTF
TGCGGGGCATCTGCTAACTATGGCTACACCTTC
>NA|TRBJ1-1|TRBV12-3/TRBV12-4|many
CASSYSGPGAEAFF
TGTGCCAGCAGCTATTCGGGCCCCGGGGCTGAAGCTTTCTTT
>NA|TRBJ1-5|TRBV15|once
CARNSVPPQPQHF
TGTGCTAGGAATTCAGTGCCACCTCAGCCCCAGCATTTT
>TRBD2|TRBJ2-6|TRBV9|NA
CASSWGLAFSSGANVLTF
TGTGCCAGCTCGTGGGGACTAGCGTTCTCCTCTGGGGCCAACGTCCTGACTTTC
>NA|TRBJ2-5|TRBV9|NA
CASSERVGPEETQYF
TGTGCCAGCAGCGAGCGTGTGGGGCCAGAAGAGACCCAGTACTTC
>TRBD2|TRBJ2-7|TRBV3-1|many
CASSQQTSSYEQYF
TGTGCCAGCAGCCAACAGACTAGCAGCTACGAGCAGTACTTC
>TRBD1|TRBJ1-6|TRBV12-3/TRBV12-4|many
CASSFGTGTVWVPLHF
TGTGCCAGCAGTTTCGGAACAGGGACAGTATGGGTACCCCTCCACTTT
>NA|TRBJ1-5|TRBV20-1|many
CSARYRGGFYSNQPQHF
TGCAGTGCTAGATATCGGGGTGGGTTTTATAGCAATCAGCCCCAGCATTTT
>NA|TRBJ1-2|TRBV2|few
CASSETEGSNYGYTF
TGTGCCAGCAGTGAAACGGAGGGATCTAACTATGGCTACACCTTC
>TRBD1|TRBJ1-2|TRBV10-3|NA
CAISSTGKGYTF
TGTGCCATCAGTTCGACAGGGAAAGGCTACACCTTC
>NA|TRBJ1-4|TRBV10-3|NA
CAISELSRENEKLFF
TGTGCCATCAGTGAGTTGAGCAGAGAGAATGAAAAACTGTTTTTT
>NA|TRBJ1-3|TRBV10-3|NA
CAISESGGNTIYF
TGTGCCATCAGTGAGTCGGGGGGAAACACCATATATTTT
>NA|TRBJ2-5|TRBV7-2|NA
CASSESLALYNETQYF
TGTGCCAGCAGCGAAAGTCTGGCACTTTACAATGAGACCCAGTACTTC
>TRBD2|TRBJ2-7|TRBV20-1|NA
CSGKEPSGNYEQYF
TGCAGTGGCAAGGAGCCTAGCGGGAACTACGAGCAGTACTTC
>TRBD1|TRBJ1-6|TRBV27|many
CASCPYTGVSPLHF
TGTGCCAGCTGCCCATATACAGGGGTCTCACCCCTCCACTTT
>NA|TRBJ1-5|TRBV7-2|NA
CASSSAGPGQPQHF
TGTGCCAGCAGCTCCGCAGGCCCAGGTCAGCCCCAGCATTTT
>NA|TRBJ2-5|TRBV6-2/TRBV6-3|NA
CASTTLLYQETQYF
TGTGCCAGCACCACTCTATTATACCAAGAGACCCAGTACTTC
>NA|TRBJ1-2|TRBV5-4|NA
CASSWTDAGYTF
TGTGCCAGCAGCTGGACGGACGCGGGCTACACCTTC
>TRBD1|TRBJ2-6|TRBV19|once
CASSLSGQLLSGANVLTF
TGTGCCAGCAGCCTTTCGGGACAGCTCCTCTCTGGGGCCAACGTCCTGACTTTC
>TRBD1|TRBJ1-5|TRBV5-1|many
CASSLEGQGQPQHF
TGCGCCAGCAGCTTGGAGGGACAGGGGCAGCCCCAGCATTTT
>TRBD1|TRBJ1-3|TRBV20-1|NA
CSAWDRGFGNTIYF
TGCAGTGCTTGGGACAGGGGATTTGGAAACACCATATATTTT